This T cell receptor (beta chain) appears in the sequencing data of a study of blood T cell repertoires in COVID-19 (TCRdb year 2020). Looking at the study overall: Samples from collaborators originated in the United States, Italy and Spain and spanned both the acute and convalescent phases of COVID-19. The prospective study material was composed of cDNA or gDNA derived from T cells, B-cell-depleted T cells, or PBMCs. The samples were drawn from the first 160 participants of the ongoing ImmuneRACE study and from 1,254 subjects provided by 6 global collaborators. Deeply sampled blood TCRbeta repertoires from subjects exposed to, actively infected with, or recovered from COVID-19 were included in the dataset. Where available, HLA class I and class II types were taken from metadata supplied by the sample provider and were not determined by assay-based typing. The repertoires were released in a freely available public database meant as a resource for research on the immune response to SARS-CoV-2. The sample metadata nearly always contained a de-identified subject ID, COVID-19 status, age in years and sex. What the research found in general, with its limitations: The amount of clinical and demographic metadata varied by source and participant and was provided uncurated.

TCRbeta CDR3 regions were amplified from genomic DNA by means of the immunoSEQ Assay, a bias-controlled multiplex PCR. Turning to the authors' computational methods: The number of nucleated cells in each sample was estimated by amplification of reference gene primers within the assay. To quantify the absolute abundance of each unique TCRbeta CDR3 rearrangement, sequence reads were collapsed and filtered. For each sample, productive Simpson clonality was calculated as the square root of Simpson's diversity index across productive rearrangements. TCRdb stores this immuneACCESS table with in-frame sequences only. Part of the clones is absent; in the studies checked, under half of the shortfall reflects unresolved V genes, and no reason is known for the rest. V and J calls and clone size are copied from that table; D and trimming were computed from the DNA. This sample is represented by fewer than 55,000 clones; roughly 89% of them were singletons. Clones ranked in the top ten supply approximately 10% of the sample.

Via the germline V gene, CDR1 is KGHSH and CDR2 LQKENI. V has 5 bases trimmed and J has 3 bases trimmed; junction bases matching no gene number 3. The CDR3, from cysteine to phenylalanine, totals 13 residues. Left in the record is the CDR3 DNA by itself, 39 bases read in frame from the first base. Collaborating institutions collected whole blood in K2EDTA tubes following their own protocols. For TCRbeta analysis, collaborator samples were shipped as frozen whole blood, as isolated PBMCs, or as DNA extracted from either sample type. Concerning this clone itself: Its antigen is still unknown. Base qualities are missing; no much larger clone stands one base away.

The sequence joins TRBV18 to TRBJ1-2, and 7 bases in between align with TRBD1. The TCR sequence derives from an older man with active or convalescent COVID-19. Sequencing used peripheral blood. The CDR3 is CASSSGTDYGYTF. DNA sequence: TGTGCCAGCTCATCCGGGACAGACTATGGCTACACCTTC.